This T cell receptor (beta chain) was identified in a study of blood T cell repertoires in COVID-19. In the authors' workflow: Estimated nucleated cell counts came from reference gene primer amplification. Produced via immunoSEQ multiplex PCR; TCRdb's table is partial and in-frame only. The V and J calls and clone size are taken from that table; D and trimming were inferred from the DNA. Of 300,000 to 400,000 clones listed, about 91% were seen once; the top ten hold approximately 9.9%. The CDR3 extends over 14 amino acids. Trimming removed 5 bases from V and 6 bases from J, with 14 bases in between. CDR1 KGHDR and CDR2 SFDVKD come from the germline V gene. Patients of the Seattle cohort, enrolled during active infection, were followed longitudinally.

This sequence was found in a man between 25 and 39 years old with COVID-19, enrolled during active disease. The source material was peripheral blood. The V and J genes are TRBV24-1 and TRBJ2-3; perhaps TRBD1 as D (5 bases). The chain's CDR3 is CATSASGRRDTQYF. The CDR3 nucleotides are TGTGCCACCAGTGCGTCAGGGCGTCGGGATACGCAGTATTTT.